The 16 T cell receptor beta chains below come from one sample, sequenced in a study of cytomegalovirus exposure and HLA in healthy donors. PCR used 60 Vbeta primers and 13 Jbeta primers. This table comes from immunoSEQ multiplex PCR, and its TCRdb copy is limited to in-frame clones, with some not included. Here the sample spans some 120,000 clones, nearly 80% being singletons. The sequenced sample was PBMCs. Receptor source: a middle-aged woman in good health and CMV-seronegative.

This rearrangement joins TRBV5-5 to TRBJ2-1, with a weak D call TRBD2 (5 bases). Germline lookup yields CDR1 SGHKS and CDR2 YYEKEE (reference sequence). V lost 3 bases and J 8 bases, leaving 15 bases between the germline ends. This CDR3 spans 14 amino acids. CDR3 nucleotide sequence: TGTGCCAGCAGCTCAGACATGTTCGGGGATGAGCAGTTCTTC. The encoded protein is CASSSDMFGDEQFF.

The V and J genes are TRBV28 and TRBJ1-5, with TRBD1 matching 9 bases. The CDR3 runs to 15 residues. Germline CDR1 MDHEN, CDR2 SYDVKM. V shed 7 bases and J 7 bases; nucleotides not matched to a gene: 11. The CDR3 DNA sequence: TGTGCCAGCAATCTTTCGACAGGGGGAGGCCAGCCCCAGCATTTT. Translating it yields CASNLSTGGGQPQHF.

A single count supports this clone. The chain carries TRBV19 and TRBJ2-1; 12 bases line up with TRBD2. Germline V lookup: CDR1 LNHDA, CDR2 SQIVND (reference sequence). V lost 5 bases to trimming and J lost 7 bases; unmatched junction nucleotides: 9. The CDR3 runs 16 residues. CDR3 coding DNA: TGTGCCAGTAGTCCACAGGGGACTAGCGGGTTGAATGAGCAGTTCTTC. It yields the protein CASSPQGTSGLNEQFF.

The chain uses TRBV11-2 and TRBJ2-7; weak D call: TRBD1 (6 bases). CDR1 and CDR2 (germline): SGHAT, FQNNGV. The CDR3 has 15 amino acids. Trimming cost V 5 bases and J 5 bases, with 19 bases left between them. In DNA, the CDR3 is TGTGCCAGCAGCCCTGACGGGACATCCGGGAACGAGCAGTACTTC. Encoded protein: CASSPDGTSGNEQYF.

This rearrangement joins TRBV7-8 to TRBJ2-7, with 9 bases aligning to TRBD2. V gave up 5 bases and J gave up 2 bases; unmatched junction bases: 10. Germline V CDR1 and CDR2: SGHVS, FQNEAQ. The CDR3 consists of 16 residues. Here the CDR3 DNA reads TGTGCCAGCAGCCCCCGCGGGGCGGGAGGGACCTACGAGCAGTACTTC. It codes for CASSPRGAGGTYEQYF.

The rearrangement links TRBV7-2 to TRBJ2-5; the match to TRBD2 covers 9 bases. Germline values: CDR1 SGHTA, CDR2 FQGNSA. With V trimmed by 1 base and J by 4 bases, 7 bases remained unmatched. This CDR3 comprises 16 residues. CDR3 DNA: TGTGCCAGCAGCTTAGTTGGCGGGAGGGTGCGAGAGACCCAGTACTTC. This encodes CASSLVGGRVRETQYF.

V gene TRBV11-2 combines with J gene TRBJ2-1; TRBD2 matches at 11 bases. This CDR3 comprises 14 residues. The V segment lost 5 bases and the J segment 4 bases; nucleotides outside the gene matches: 1. CDR1 and CDR2 (germline): SGHAT, FQNNGV. The DNA for the CDR3 is TGTGCCAGCAGCCGACTAGCGGGGTACAATGAGCAGTTCTTC. Protein product: CASSRLAGYNEQFF.

The rearrangement links TRBV15 to TRBJ2-1; D may be TRBD2 (6 bases). Trimming left V 8 bases short and J 4 bases short, with 15 bases between. The CDR3 covers 14 residues. Germline values: CDR1 LNHNV, CDR2 YYDKDF (reference sequence). CDR3 coding DNA: TGTGCCACCCGCCCTAGCGCTGAATACAATGAGCAGTTCTTC. Residues: CATRPSAEYNEQFF.

The chain has TRBV27 and TRBJ2-5; 12 bases map to TRBD2. From germline, CDR1 is MNHEY and CDR2 SMNVEV (reference sequence). CDR3 length equals 15 residues. Unmatched junction bases numbered 7, after V lost 6 bases and J lost 5 bases. The CDR3 reads CASSRLAGVQETQYF. DNA for the CDR3: TGTGCCAGCAGCCGACTAGCGGGAGTTCAGGAGACCCAGTACTTC.

The chain's CDR3 is CASSRRNRGFTEAFF. DNA of the CDR3: TGTGCCAGCAGTCGCCGGAACAGGGGTTTCACTGAAGCTTTCTTT. This chain joins TRBV28 and TRBJ1-1; 7 positions agree with TRBD1. Germline V gives CDR1 MDHEN, CDR2 SYDVKM. The CDR3 sequence is 15 residues long. Trimming took 5 bases from V and 4 from J; bases not matched to a gene: 10.

To note about this clone: Lacking the conserved final phenylalanine or tryptophan, this CDR3 likely reflects a read error. CDR3 protein: CASRRGYRGEGNQPQHL. In DNA form, the CDR3 reads TGTGCCAGCAGACGAGGGTACAGGGGTGAAGGCAATCAGCCCCAGCATCTT. The chain is built from TRBV27 and TRBJ1-5; 7 bases line up with TRBD1. The CDR3 is made up of 17 amino acids. The V segment lost 6 bases and the J segment 2 bases; nucleotides outside the gene matches: 13. Germline V gene lookup returns CDR1 MNHEY and CDR2 SMNVEV (reference sequence).

The chain recombines TRBV29-1 with TRBJ2-3, with TRBD2 matching 7 bases. The germline V gene has CDR1 SQVTM and CDR2 ANQGSEA. V shed 4 bases, J shed 6 bases, and the junction held 7 bases outside the gene matches. The CDR3 has 13 amino acids. The CDR3: CSVARGTGDTQYF. For the CDR3, the DNA is TGCAGCGTTGCGCGGGGGACCGGGGATACGCAGTATTTT.

The chain joins TRBV13 to TRBJ2-6, with unresolved D. The CDR3 consists of 18 residues. Germline-derived CDR1 and CDR2 are PRHDT and FYEKMQ (reference sequence). V lost 5 bases and J 0 bases, leaving 17 bases between the germline ends. DNA of the CDR3: TGTGCCAGCAGCGGATCTGAGGATATTGGCTCTGGGGCCAACGTCCTGACTTTC. Amino acid sequence: CASSGSEDIGSGANVLTF.

The rearrangement links TRBV11-1 to TRBJ2-1, with 8 bases identical to TRBD2. The CDR3 runs to 16 residues. Germline CDR1 and CDR2: SGHAT and FQDESV (reference sequence). V was pared by 4 bases and J by 8 bases, with 13 bases of the junction left unmatched. The CDR3 bases are TGTGCCAGCAGCTCAGACGGGACTAGTATTTTGGATGAGCAGTTCTTC. Translation gives CASSSDGTSILDEQFF.

The gene calls are TRBV13 and TRBJ1-1; D unclear. V gave up 2 bases and J gave up 0 bases, with 4 bases separating them. From germline, CDR1 is PRHDT and CDR2 FYEKMQ (reference sequence). This CDR3 is 13 amino acids long. In DNA, the CDR3 is TGTGCCAGCAGCTTATTCATGAACACTGAAGCTTTCTTT. It yields the protein CASSLFMNTEAFF.

Regarding this clone: One end of the junction fails to match germline, which may point to a read error. Distinct nucleotide sequences in the sample also encode this CDR3. J is TRBJ1-1 and V is TRBV11-2, with no clear D. The CDR3 spans 15 residues. CDR1 is SGHAT and CDR2 is FQNNGV in the germline V gene. CDR3 in DNA: TGCGCCAGCAGCTTAGATCCCGGTGCGGGCACTGAAGCTTTCTTT. It codes for CASSLDPGAGTEAFF.